The next 23 T cell receptor beta chains were all read from a single sample in a study of blood T cell repertoires in COVID-19. Repertoires were generated with immunoSEQ multiplex PCR, while TCRdb's copy carries only in-frame clones and drops some. The sample records 150,000 to 200,000 clones, around 82% being singletons. The specimen was peripheral blood. Receptors were obtained from a woman in her thirties or forties with COVID-19, enrolled during active disease.

This clone was seen just once. The chain combines TRBV6-1 with TRBJ1-2; D gene ambiguous. CDR1 and CDR2 from the germline V gene are MNHNS and SASEGT. The CDR3 is 16 residues long. Trimming cost V 0 bases and J 7 bases, with 18 bases left between them. The CDR3 DNA follows: TGTGCCAGCAGTGAAGCTCTTGAGGGAATATCGAGTGGCTACACCTTC. Amino acids: CASSEALEGISSGYTF.

The chain links TRBV28 to TRBJ2-7; 8 nucleotides line up with TRBD2. The ends lost 5 bases at V and 2 bases at J; junction bases unmatched: 5. Per germline, CDR1 MDHEN and CDR2 SYDVKM. CDR3 length equals 14 residues. This CDR3 is CASSLAGVPYEQYF. CDR3 in DNA: TGTGCCAGCAGTCTAGCGGGTGTCCCCTACGAGCAGTACTTC. Complete variable domain (other parts from reference TRBV28 and TRBJ2-7): DVKVTQSSRYLVKRTGEKVFLECVQDMDHENMFWYRQDPGLGLRLIYFSYDVKMKEKGDIPEGYSVSREKKERFSLILESASTNQTSMYLCASSLAGVPYEQYFGPGTRLTVT.

The chain couples TRBV7-6 to TRBJ2-2; no firm D call. The CDR3 is 13 amino acids. V was clipped by 2 bases and J by 3 bases, with 4 bases between them. Germline V gives CDR1 SGHVS, CDR2 FNYEAQ. The CDR3 coding sequence is TGTGCCAGCAGCTTACTCCACACCGGGGAGCTGTTTTTT. It specifies CASSLLHTGELFF.

The chain joins TRBV4-1 to TRBJ1-5, with D possibly matching TRBD1 (6 bases). The germline V and J ends were trimmed by 4 bases and 0 bases, with 10 bases remaining between them. The V gene's germline CDR1 is MGHRA and CDR2 YSYEKL. This CDR3 is built from 15 residues. CDR3 sequence (DNA): TGCGCCAGCAGCCTAGGGGGGGTTAGCAATCAGCCCCAGCATTTT. It specifies CASSLGGVSNQPQHF.

The chain employs TRBV13 and TRBJ2-7; D is perhaps TRBD2 (6 bases). Between the trimmed V and J ends, which lost 5 bases and 5 bases, there was a span of 25 bases. CDR1 is PRHDT and CDR2 is FYEKMQ in the germline V gene (reference sequence). There are 17 residues in the CDR3. Here the CDR3 reads CASSPTLGRDWFHEQYF. In nucleotides, the CDR3 is TGTGCCAGCAGCCCAACCCTAGGGCGGGACTGGTTCCACGAGCAGTACTTC.

The chain is built from TRBV7-3 and TRBJ2-7; D remains unclear. Trimming took 0 bases from V and 4 from J, leaving 16 bases between them. The CDR3 consists of 16 residues. The germline V gene has CDR1 SGHTA and CDR2 FQGTGA. The CDR3 DNA reads as TGTGCCAGCAGCTTAACGCCTACAGTTTTGAAGTACGAGCAGTACTTC. Amino acid sequence: CASSLTPTVLKYEQYF.

The sample holds many counts of this clone. The gene calls are TRBV6-5 and TRBJ1-2; TRBD1 matches 7 bases. Germline V CDR1 and CDR2: MNHEY, SVGAGI. V trimming: 4 bases; J trimming: 7 bases; junction bases outside the gene matches: 6. CDR3 size: 13 residues. The CDR3 is CASSSRTGTGYTF. CDR3 in DNA: TGTGCCAGCAGTTCGCGGACAGGAACTGGCTACACCTTC.

This chain links TRBV2 with TRBJ2-5, with a weak D call TRBD2 (6 bases). Trimming pared 7 bases from V and 5 bases from J, leaving 8 bases between. This CDR3 is 11 amino acids long. Germline V gives CDR1 SNHLY, CDR2 FYNNEI. This chain's CDR3 is CASMGLETQYF. DNA of the CDR3: TGTGCCAGCATGGGACTGGAGACCCAGTACTTC.

This clone was found a few times. J is TRBJ2-3 and V is TRBV10-1; weak D call: TRBD2 (7 bases). The V end was cut by 0 bases, the J end by 4 bases, with 14 bases between. Germline lookup yields CDR1 WNHNN and CDR2 SYGVQD (reference sequence). There are 16 residues in the CDR3. This chain's CDR3 is CASSESKGGRADTQYF. CDR3 DNA: TGCGCCAGCAGTGAGTCGAAGGGGGGGAGAGCAGATACGCAGTATTTT.

The chain carries TRBV3-1 (or the pseudogene TRBV3-2) and TRBJ2-1; a weak D match, TRBD1 (6 bases). The CDR3 has 13 residues. CDR1 is LGHDT and CDR2 is YNNKEL in the germline V gene (reference sequence). Between the trimmed V and J ends, which lost 4 bases and 9 bases, there was a span of 13 bases. CDR3 residues: CASSRTGLSEQFF. CDR3 DNA sequence: TGTGCCAGCAGCCGAACAGGGTTGAGTGAGCAGTTCTTC.

This sequence joins TRBV19 and TRBJ1-5, with 7 positions matching TRBD1. The CDR3 has 12 amino acids. V lost 7 bases, J lost 7 bases, and 4 bases stayed unmatched. CDR1 LNHDA and CDR2 SQIVND come from the germline V gene (reference sequence). CDR3 protein: CASTTGAQPQHF. CDR3 DNA: TGTGCCAGTACTACAGGGGCACAGCCCCAGCATTTT.

The rearrangement links TRBV5-6 to TRBJ2-3; 7 bases align to TRBD1. Trimming removed 1 base from V and 4 bases from J; junction bases left unmatched: 9. The length of the CDR3 is 16 residues. Germline V gene lookup returns CDR1 SGHDT and CDR2 YYEEEE. This chain's CDR3 is CASSLSSGGFADTQYF. DNA of the CDR3: TGTGCCAGCAGCTTGTCATCAGGGGGTTTCGCAGATACGCAGTATTTT.

The chain links TRBV9 to TRBJ2-3; no reliable D call. The length of the CDR3 is 15 residues. Germline V gives CDR1 SGDLS, CDR2 YYNGEE. The V gene lost 3 bases and the J gene lost 0 bases, with 11 bases spanning the gap. Written as DNA, the CDR3 is TGTGCCAGCAGCGCCGTCGGTTGGAGCACAGATACGCAGTATTTT. This codes for CASSAVGWSTDTQYF.

The rearrangement joins TRBV9 to TRBJ2-2, with D tentatively TRBD1 (6 bases). The CDR3 is 16 residues long. Germline V gene sequence: CDR1 SGDLS, CDR2 YYNGEE. Trimming took off 2 bases at V and 7 bases at J, with 18 bases between the two ends. DNA of the CDR3: TGTGCCAGCAGCGTTGGGGGCCAGCCTAAATTCGGGGAGCTGTTTTTT. Its protein product is CASSVGGQPKFGELFF.

V usage is TRBV11-2 and J usage is TRBJ2-1; 7 bases are a match to TRBD2. Trimming took 4 bases from V and 4 from J; bases not matched to a gene: 7. In germline, CDR1 is SGHAT, CDR2 FQNNGV. The CDR3 sequence is 15 residues long. The DNA for the CDR3 is TGTGCCAGCAGCTCCAAGCGGGGCCTTTACAATGAGCAGTTCTTC. Translation: CASSSKRGLYNEQFF.

The rearrangement joins TRBV6-5 to TRBJ2-3; D gene unclear. The CDR3 runs to 11 residues. Trimming left V 6 bases short and J 6 bases short, with 7 bases between. Germline-derived CDR1 and CDR2 are MNHEY and SVGAGI. The CDR3 sequence is CASRAGDTQYF. The CDR3 DNA reads TGTGCCAGCAGGGCAGGTGATACGCAGTATTTT.

The CDR3 nucleotides read TGTGCCAGCAGCCGGGACGGGAGGTCAAACACCATATATTTT. Translating gives CASSRDGRSNTIYF. The chain carries TRBV13 and TRBJ1-3; a weak D match, TRBD1 (5 bases). Trimming pared 5 bases from V and 6 bases from J, leaving 14 bases between. The CDR3 spans 14 residues. Germline V gene lookup returns CDR1 PRHDT and CDR2 FYEKMQ (reference sequence).

This chain uses TRBV5-4 with TRBJ2-5; D is undetermined. The germline CDR1 and CDR2 sequences are SGHNT and YYREEE (reference sequence). This CDR3 is 14 amino acids long. V was trimmed by 0 bases and J by 0 bases, leaving 6 bases between them. The DNA of the CDR3 is TGTGCCAGCAGCTTGGGTTTCGACCAAGAGACCCAGTACTTC. Translation: CASSLGFDQETQYF.

This chain joins TRBV15 and TRBJ2-3; the D is unclear. The CDR3 loop spans 15 amino acids. Deletions cut 0 bases from V and 4 bases from J, with 11 bases between. From germline, CDR1 is LNHNV and CDR2 YYDKDF (reference sequence). The CDR3 coding sequence is TGTGCCACCAGCAGAGATATTGCCAGCGCAGATACGCAGTATTTT. Its protein product is CATSRDIASADTQYF. The variable domain in full, completed from reference TRBV15 and TRBJ2-3, reads DAMVIQNPRYQVTQFGKPVTLSCSQTLNHNVMYWYQQKSSQAPKLLFHYYDKDFNNEADTPDNFQSRRPNTSFCFLDIRSPGLGDTAMYLCATSRDIASADTQYFGPGTRLTVL.

J is TRBJ1-5 and V is TRBV24-1, with 7 nucleotides matching TRBD1. Germline V gives CDR1 KGHDR, CDR2 SFDVKD. Unmatched junction bases numbered 11, after V lost 7 bases and J lost 0 bases. This CDR3 is built from 17 residues. The CDR3 DNA is TGTGCCACCAGCCCGGGACAGCAGCTTTATAGCAATCAGCCCCAGCATTTT. Translating it yields CATSPGQQLYSNQPQHF.

The genes are TRBV2 and TRBJ2-2; TRBD2 might be the D (6 bases). Germline V gene data show CDR1 as SNHLY and CDR2 as FYNNEI. Deletions cut 6 bases from V and 6 bases from J, with 8 bases between. The CDR3 totals 12 residues. CDR3 protein: CASRWGAGELFF. DNA for the CDR3: TGTGCCAGCAGGTGGGGGGCCGGGGAGCTGTTTTTT.

The chain is built from TRBV6-5 and TRBJ1-5, with a possible D match to TRBD1 (5 bases). V shed 5 bases and J shed 4 bases, with 12 bases lying between them. The CDR3 length is 14 residues. From germline, CDR1 is MNHEY and CDR2 SVGAGI. The CDR3 region has the DNA TGTGCCAGCAGTAAGGGACTGGCAAATCAGCCCCAGCATTTT. This translates into CASSKGLANQPQHF.

J is TRBJ1-2 and V is TRBV27; 9 bases match TRBD1. CDR3 length: 16 residues. Per the germline V gene, CDR1 is MNHEY and CDR2 is SMNVEV (reference sequence). Trimming cost V 4 bases and J 5 bases; bases outside gene matches: 11. The CDR3 sequence is CASSSSGTGLFYGYTF. CDR3 in DNA: TGTGCCAGCAGTTCCTCCGGGACAGGGCTTTTTTATGGCTACACCTTC.